This T cell receptor beta chain is drawn from a study of shared clonotypes between healthy human individuals. With regard to this clone: The target antigen is unknown.

The CDR3 is made up of 11 amino acids. Germline loops: CDR1 SGHNT, CDR2 YYREEE (reference sequence). Trimming took off 2 bases at V and 10 bases at J, with 7 bases between the two ends. Sequencing was performed with immunoSEQ multiplex PCR; in TCRdb, only in-frame clones are kept and a portion is missing. The table records some 800,000 clones, about 91% of them present only once. Overall study findings and caveats: Only blood was sampled, and tissue TCR repertoires likely differ from blood ones. Some naive CD4 clonotypes, approximately 4.5%, turned up in common across a few donors. Lower generation probabilities were found for non-shared clonotypes than for those shared by all four donors.

Naive CD8 populations comprised CD45RO-negative cells positively selected for CCR7, excluding terminally differentiated effector memory CD45RA+ cells. Donors were healthy HIV-negative adults without recently reported acute infections or vaccinations. This clonotype was obtained from a man younger than 40 in good health. Sequencing was carried out using naive CD8+ T cells sorted from blood. This rearrangement joins TRBV5-4 to TRBJ2-1, with D hard to call. The CDR3 spells CASSFGVEQFF. The CDR3 nucleotides read TGTGCCAGCAGCTTTGGGGTCGAGCAGTTCTTC. The full variable domain, in which reference TRBV5-4 and TRBJ2-1 provide the parts outside the CDR3, is ETGVTQSPTHLIKTRGQQVTLRCSSQSGHNTVSWYQQALGQGPQFIFQYYREEENGRGNFPPRFSGLQFPNYSSELNVNALELDDSALYLCASSFGVEQFFGPGTRLTVL.